A single sample gave rise to the 2 T cell receptor beta chains below, sequenced in a study of PD-L1 blockade in urothelial cancer. The sample's time point: pretreatment peripheral blood. The method was immunoSEQ multiplex PCR; TCRdb's version includes in-frame clones alone and lacks a portion of them. The repertoire holds roughly 120,000 clones, 84% seen once, with roughly 2.9% in the top ten. The starting material was PBMCs, obtained around atezolizumab (anti-PD-L1) treatment. These receptors were taken from a man in his fifties with urothelial cancer.

The table lists this clone with a few counts. This chain uses TRBV7-2 with TRBJ2-5, with unresolved D. Germline values: CDR1 SGHTA, CDR2 FQGNSA. The ends were cut back, 1 base at V and 0 bases at J, with 6 bases in the middle. This CDR3 contains 14 residues. The CDR3 reads CASSLETHQETQYF. In DNA, the CDR3 is TGTGCCAGCAGCTTAGAGACTCACCAAGAGACCCAGTACTTC.

The rearrangement links TRBV9 to TRBJ1-1; TRBD1 agrees at 8 bases. The CDR3 sequence is 14 residues long. From germline, CDR1 is SGDLS and CDR2 YYNGEE. Losses at the gene ends were 8 bases for V and 1 base for J; bases not matched to a gene: 7. This chain's CDR3 is CASQGASGNTEAFF. The CDR3 DNA reads as TGTGCCAGTCAGGGGGCTTCCGGGAACACTGAAGCTTTCTTT.